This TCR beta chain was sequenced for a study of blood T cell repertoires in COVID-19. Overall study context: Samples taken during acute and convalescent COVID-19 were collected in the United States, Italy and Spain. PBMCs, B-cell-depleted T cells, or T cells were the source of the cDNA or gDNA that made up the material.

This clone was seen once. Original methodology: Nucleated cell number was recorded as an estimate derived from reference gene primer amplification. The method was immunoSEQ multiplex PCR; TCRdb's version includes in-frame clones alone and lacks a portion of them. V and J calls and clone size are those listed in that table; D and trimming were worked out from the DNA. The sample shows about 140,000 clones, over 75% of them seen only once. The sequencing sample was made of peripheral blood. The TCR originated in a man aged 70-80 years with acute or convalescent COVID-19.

The CDR3 is CASSPFGGGSNQPQHF. The CDR3 DNA reads TGTGCCAGCTCACCGTTTGGGGGCGGCAGCAATCAGCCCCAGCATTTT. This chain joins TRBV18 and TRBJ1-5; D perhaps matches TRBD1 (6 bases). The CDR3 loop spans 16 amino acids. The germline V and J ends were trimmed by 3 bases and 1 base, with 13 bases remaining between them. CDR1 is KGHSH, CDR2 LQKENI, per germline.